The sequence of this TCR beta chain was determined in a study of metastatic and nonmetastatic thyroid tumors. On the study more broadly: Repertoires of blood and of tissue (tumor or nodule) from malignant and benign thyroid patients were compared.

Using MiXCR, TCRdb re-called clones from the PCR reads. The sample gives approximately 20,000 clones, roughly 15% of which show up once; approximately 18% is in the top ten. Trimming pared 5 bases from V and 0 bases from J, leaving 14 bases between. The CDR3 extends over 15 amino acids. CDR1 and CDR2 (germline): SNHLY, FYNNEI. All patients were untreated before thyroid surgery. This clone is classed as medium-sized. This chain joins TRBV2 and TRBJ2-7; D is unclear. The sample consisted of blood. The TCR sequence derives from a male donor with papillary thyroid cancer or a benign thyroid nodule (not recorded which). Some clones in this sample may be carry-over from other donors' samples. The CDR3 sequence: CASSQDFPTSYEQYF. The CDR3 DNA reads TGTGCCAGCAGTCAAGACTTCCCGACCTCCTACGAGCAGTACTTC.